This is a list of T cell receptor beta chains from one sample in a study of OX40 agonist ivuxolimab in advanced cancers. Libraries were prepared by immunoSEQ multiplex PCR; TCRdb keeps only in-frame clonotypes and omits some of them. The sample lists approximately 70,000 clones, roughly 88% seen once, with roughly 7.8% in the top ten. Sequenced here: CD4+ or CD8+ T cells sorted from blood, sampled in a trial of the OX40 agonist ivuxolimab. The source is an adult with an advanced solid tumor such as melanoma, head and neck, liver or kidney cancer. Each CDR3 is given with its conserved first and last residue. Fields, in order: D gene, J gene, V gene, clone size, CDR3 protein, CDR3 DNA. D genes are given only for firm matches. Only part of the rows carry a size: once, few, many, or a class if the clone is expanded.

TRBD1 | TRBJ1-6 | TRBV6-6 | once | CASRETGGSNSPLHF | TGTGCCAGCAGAGAGACAGGGGGCAGTAATTCACCCCTCCACTTT
. | TRBJ1-2 | TRBV11-3 | . | CASSFRSGNYGYTF | TGTGCCAGCAGCTTCCGATCGGGGAACTATGGCTACACCTTC
. | TRBJ1-4 | TRBV5-4 | . | CASSRDLTEEKLFF | TGTGCCAGCAGCAGAGACCTTACAGAGGAAAAACTGTTTTTT
. | TRBJ1-1 | TRBV29-1 | . | CSARTEMNTEAFF | TGCAGCGCCCGGACAGAGATGAACACTGAAGCTTTCTTT
TRBD1 | TRBJ1-5 | TRBV7-8 | . | CASSLIQGNQPQHF | TGTGCCAGCAGCCTAATACAGGGGAATCAGCCCCAGCATTTT
. | TRBJ1-1 | TRBV29-1 | . | CSVFSGLNTEAFF | TGCAGCGTTTTCTCAGGGTTGAACACTGAAGCTTTCTTT
TRBD1 | TRBJ2-1 | TRBV7-3 | . | CASSPGQGGYNEQFF | TGTGCCAGCAGTCCAGGACAGGGGGGTTACAATGAGCAGTTCTTC
. | TRBJ1-6 | TRBV9 | few | CASSPQTRNSPLHF | TGTGCCAGCAGCCCTCAAACCCGTAATTCACCCCTCCACTTT
. | TRBJ2-7 | TRBV6-5 | . | CASSWRTMGEQYF | TGTGCCAGCAGTTGGCGGACGATGGGCGAGCAGTACTTC
TRBD2 | TRBJ2-3 | TRBV10-3 | . | CAISESAGSTDTQYF | TGTGCCATCAGTGAGTCAGCGGGGAGCACAGATACGCAGTATTTT
. | TRBJ2-1 | TRBV11-1 | . | CASSREGSPNEQFF | TGTGCCAGCAGCCGAGAAGGCTCCCCGAATGAGCAGTTCTTC
TRBD1 | TRBJ1-3 | TRBV4-1 | . | CASKTGGSGNTIYF | TGCGCCAGCAAAACAGGGGGCTCTGGAAACACCATATATTTT
. | TRBJ1-1 | TRBV21-1 | . | CASSPTGEGTEAFF | TGTGCCAGCAGCCCCACAGGGGAGGGCACTGAAGCTTTCTTT
. | TRBJ1-6 | TRBV4-2 | . | CASSQDSLSTLSLHF | TGTGCCAGCAGCCAAGACTCGCTAAGCACGTTGTCCCTCCACTTT
. | TRBJ1-1 | TRBV11-3 | . | CASSPHPWESGSDTEAFF | TGTGCCAGCAGCCCGCACCCCTGGGAAAGCGGGAGCGACACTGAAGCTTTCTTT
. | TRBJ1-4 | TRBV11-1 | . | CASSRTVGGEKLFF | TGTGCCAGCAGCCGGACAGTAGGCGGTGAAAAACTGTTTTTT
TRBD2 | TRBJ2-3 | TRBV7-2 | . | CASSFTGGQGDTQYF | TGTGCCAGCAGCTTTACGGGGGGGCAGGGCGATACGCAGTATTTT
TRBD1 | TRBJ1-1 | TRBV30 | . | CAWKGTGAGRAFF | TGTGCCTGGAAAGGGACAGGGGCGGGCAGGGCTTTCTTT
TRBD1 | TRBJ1-3 | TRBV5-4 | . | CASTRDSSGNTIYF | TGTGCCAGCACCCGGGACAGCTCTGGAAACACCATATATTTT
. | TRBJ2-2 | TRBV10-2 | . | CASGWFDGELFF | TGCGCCAGCGGGTGGTTCGACGGGGAGCTGTTTTTT
. | TRBJ1-1 | TRBV5-1 | . | CASSLASSGRDTEAFF | TGCGCCAGCAGCTTGGCCTCTTCGGGTAGGGACACTGAAGCTTTCTTT
. | TRBJ2-3 | TRBV20-1 | . | CSASIMDTQYF | TGCAGTGCTAGTATTATGGATACGCAGTATTTT
. | TRBJ2-5 | TRBV7-9 | . | CASSAKETQYF | TGTGCCAGCAGCGCAAAGGAGACCCAGTACTTC
. | TRBJ2-5 | TRBV5-5 | once | CASSMGAPGETQYF | TGTGCCAGCAGTATGGGGGCACCAGGGGAGACCCAGTACTTC
. | TRBJ2-1 | TRBV10-3 | . | CAIRSGRNEQFF | TGTGCCATCAGGTCAGGGCGAAATGAGCAGTTCTTC
TRBD1 | TRBJ2-7 | TRBV19 | . | CATQGVEQGAYEQYF | TGTGCCACCCAGGGGGTGGAACAGGGGGCTTACGAGCAGTACTTC
. | TRBJ2-5 | TRBV6-1 | . | CASTQEWGIETQYF | TGTGCCAGCACCCAGGAGTGGGGGATAGAGACCCAGTACTTC
. | TRBJ1-2 | TRBV6-1 | . | CASNEGPPGLGYTF | TGTGCCAGCAATGAAGGTCCTCCCGGGTTAGGCTACACCTTC
. | TRBJ2-2 | TRBV7-8 | . | CASSLGKTALGSGELFF | TGTGCCAGCAGCTTGGGGAAAACGGCCTTGGGGTCCGGGGAGCTGTTTTTT
TRBD1 | TRBJ1-3 | TRBV6-1 | . | CASSDWDRGNTIYF | TGTGCCAGCAGTGACTGGGACAGAGGAAACACCATATATTTT
. | TRBJ2-1 | TRBV30 | . | CAWSVSNEQFF | TGTGCCTGGAGTGTCAGTAATGAGCAGTTCTTC
. | TRBJ1-6 | TRBV9 | . | CASSVGPLRSYNSPLHF | TGTGCCAGCAGCGTAGGTCCTCTGAGATCCTATAATTCACCCCTCCACTTT
TRBD2 | TRBJ2-1 | TRBV5-1 | . | CASGTLAGGVTNEQFF | TGCGCCAGCGGAACCCTAGCGGGGGGTGTAACGAATGAGCAGTTCTTC
TRBD1 | TRBJ1-1 | TRBV6-1 | . | CASMRQGRGAEAFF | TGTGCCAGCATGAGACAGGGGAGGGGCGCTGAAGCTTTCTTT
. | TRBJ2-4 | TRBV5-4 | . | CASSSGGGLAKNIQYF | TGTGCCAGCAGCTCCGGTGGAGGACTAGCCAAAAACATTCAGTACTTC
TRBD1 | TRBJ1-5 | TRBV5-5 | . | CASSSVTGVNQPQHF | TGTGCCAGCAGCTCGGTGACAGGGGTCAATCAGCCCCAGCATTTT
TRBD1 | TRBJ2-7 | TRBV28 | . | CASSLKDRGSYEQYF | TGTGCCAGCAGTTTAAAGGACAGGGGGTCCTACGAGCAGTACTTC
. | TRBJ1-2 | TRBV2 | . | CASTRTVYGYTF | TGTGCCAGCACCCGGACAGTGTATGGCTACACCTTC
TRBD1 | TRBJ1-5 | TRBV29-1 | . | CSATGAYNQPQHF | TGCAGCGCCACAGGGGCCTACAATCAGCCCCAGCATTTT
. | TRBJ2-7 | TRBV27 | . | CASSSRGTSKSEQYF | TGTGCCAGCAGTAGCCGCGGTACATCAAAAAGTGAGCAGTACTTC
. | TRBJ2-7 | TRBV15 | . | CATSRDLGSYEQYF | TGTGCCACCAGCAGAGACCTGGGCAGCTACGAGCAGTACTTC
. | TRBJ1-1 | TRBV19 | . | CASSFTVVTEAFF | TGTGCCAGTAGTTTCACAGTTGTTACTGAAGCTTTCTTT
. | TRBJ1-2 | TRBV11-3 | . | CASSSENRSPGYTF | TGTGCCAGCAGCTCCGAAAACAGGTCCCCTGGCTACACCTTC
. | TRBJ2-1 | TRBV27 | . | CASSLSTGYNEQFF | TGTGCCAGCAGTTTATCGACAGGATACAATGAGCAGTTCTTC
. | TRBJ2-7 | TRBV7-2 | . | CASGWDGSYEQYF | TGTGCCAGCGGCTGGGACGGGTCCTACGAGCAGTACTTC
TRBD1 | TRBJ2-1 | TRBV11-3 | few | CASSLGDREGDEQFF | TGTGCCAGCAGCTTAGGGGACAGGGAGGGCGATGAGCAGTTCTTC
. | TRBJ2-2 | TRBV6-5 | . | CASTLDSAGELFF | TGTGCCAGCACCCTAGACAGCGCGGGGGAGCTGTTTTTT
. | TRBJ1-1 | TRBV6-6 | . | CASSPGGTRNTEAFF | TGTGCCAGCAGTCCCGGAGGGACGCGTAACACTGAAGCTTTCTTT
TRBD1 | TRBJ1-6 | TRBV5-5 | . | CASSQRQGEGSPLHF | TGTGCCAGCAGCCAGAGACAGGGAGAGGGCTCACCCCTCCACTTT
. | TRBJ1-1 | TRBV11-1 | few | CASSLGRAEAFF | TGTGCCAGCAGCTTAGGACGCGCTGAAGCTTTCTTT
. | TRBJ1-1 | TRBV7-2 | . | CASSPPSGGGITEAFF | TGTGCCAGCAGTCCCCCTTCGGGGGGAGGGATCACTGAAGCTTTCTTT
. | TRBJ2-1 | TRBV30 | . | CAWSRGAPSYNEQFF | TGTGCCTGGAGTAGGGGGGCTCCCTCCTACAATGAGCAGTTCTTC